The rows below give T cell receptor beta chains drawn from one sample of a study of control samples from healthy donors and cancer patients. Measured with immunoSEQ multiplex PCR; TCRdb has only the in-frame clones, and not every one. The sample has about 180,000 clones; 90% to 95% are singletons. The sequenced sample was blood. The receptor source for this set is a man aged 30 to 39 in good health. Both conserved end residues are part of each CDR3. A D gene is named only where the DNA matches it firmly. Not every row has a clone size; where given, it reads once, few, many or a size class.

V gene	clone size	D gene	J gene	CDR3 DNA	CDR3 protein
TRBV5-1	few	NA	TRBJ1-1	TGCGCCAGCAGCTTCCGACAGCACACTGAAGCTTTCTTT	CASSFRQHTEAFF
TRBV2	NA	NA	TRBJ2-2	TGTGCCAGCAGTGGGCAGAGGGCGGGGGCCTCGAACACCGGGGAGCTGTTTTTT	CASSGQRAGASNTGELFF
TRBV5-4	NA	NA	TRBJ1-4	TGTGCCAGCAGCCGCACAACTAATGAAAAACTGTTTTTT	CASSRTTNEKLFF
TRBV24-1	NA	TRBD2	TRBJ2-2	TGTGCCACCAGTGATCCCGGACTAGTCAACACCGGGGAGCTGTTTTTT	CATSDPGLVNTGELFF
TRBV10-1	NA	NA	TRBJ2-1	TGCGCCAGCAGTGAGGGGGCCGGAGGACACTACAATGAGCAGTTCTTC	CASSEGAGGHYNEQFF
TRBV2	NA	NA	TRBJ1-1	TGTGCCAGCAGCCGAGAAATGAACACTGAAGCTTTCTTT	CASSREMNTEAFF
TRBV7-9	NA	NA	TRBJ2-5	TGTGCCAGCAGCTTAGTGGGCGAGACCCAGTACTTC	CASSLVGETQYF
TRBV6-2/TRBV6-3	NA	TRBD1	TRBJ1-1	TGTGCCAGCAGTTACTCCGGCCTTTTAAGAGGGGGCAGTACTGAAGCTTTCTTT	CASSYSGLLRGGSTEAFF
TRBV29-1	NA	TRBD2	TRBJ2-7	TGCAGCGTCCCGGGACTAGCGGGTTCCTACGAGCAGTACTTC	CSVPGLAGSYEQYF
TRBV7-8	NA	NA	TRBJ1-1	TGTGCCAGCAGCCCTCAGGGTCCTGAAGCTTTCTTT	CASSPQGPEAFF
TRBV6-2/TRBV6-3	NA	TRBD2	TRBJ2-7	TGTGCCAGCAGTTACTCGACAGCGGGGGTTGAATTCTACGAGCAGTACTTC	CASSYSTAGVEFYEQYF
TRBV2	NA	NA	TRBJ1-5	TGTGCCAGCAGACAGACTCTAAATCAGCCCCAGCATTTT	CASRQTLNQPQHF
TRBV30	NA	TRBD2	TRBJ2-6	TGTGCCTGGGGGAGGGCCAGAGGGGCCAACGTCCTGACTTTC	CAWGRARGANVLTF
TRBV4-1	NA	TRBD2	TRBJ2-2	TGCGCCAGCAGCCAACCTAGCGGGGGCAGGACCGGGGAGCTGTTTTTT	CASSQPSGGRTGELFF
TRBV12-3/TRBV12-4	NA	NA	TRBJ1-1	TGTGCCAGCAGGGACGGACAAGTGAGGGCAGCTTTCTTT	CASRDGQVRAAFF
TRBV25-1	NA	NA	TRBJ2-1	TGTGCCAGCAGTGAATCGGTTCGATTAGGGGGCAATGAGCAGTTCTTC	CASSESVRLGGNEQFF
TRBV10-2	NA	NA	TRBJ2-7	TGCGCCAGCAGTGAGTCGGCTGGGAGTCTTCGGTATGTCGAGCAGTACTTC	CASSESAGSLRYVEQYF
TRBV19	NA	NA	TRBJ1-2	TGTGCCAGTAGTATAGAACGGCGCGAACCCGGCTACACCTTC	CASSIERREPGYTF
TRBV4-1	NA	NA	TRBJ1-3	TGCGCCAGCAAGGGATTCGGAAACACCATATATTTT	CASKGFGNTIYF
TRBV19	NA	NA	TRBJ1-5	TGTGCCAGCGAGACATTTTTGAGTCAGCCCCAGCATTTT	CASETFLSQPQHF
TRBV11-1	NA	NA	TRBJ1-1	TGTGCCAGCAGCTTAGCTAGAAGCACTGAAGCTTTCTTT	CASSLARSTEAFF
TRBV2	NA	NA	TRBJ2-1	TGTGCCAGCAGCCTAGAGGGACGGGATTACAATGAGCAGTTCTTC	CASSLEGRDYNEQFF
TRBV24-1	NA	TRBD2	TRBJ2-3	TGTGCCACCAGTGATTTCGGCTCTAGCGGGAGTGATACGCAGTATTTT	CATSDFGSSGSDTQYF
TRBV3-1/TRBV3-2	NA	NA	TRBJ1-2	TGTGCCAGCAGCCAAGTGAAAGGGGGCTATGGCTACACCTTC	CASSQVKGGYGYTF
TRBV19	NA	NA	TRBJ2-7	TGTGCCAGTAGTATAAGGTGGCCCGTGGGACCATACGAGCAGTACTTC	CASSIRWPVGPYEQYF
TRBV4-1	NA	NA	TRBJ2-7	TGCGCCAGCAGCCAAGATACGGTCTCCTACGAGCAGTACTTC	CASSQDTVSYEQYF
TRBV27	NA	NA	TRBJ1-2	TGTGCCAGCAGTCCAAGGGCCAGGGGCTATGGCTACACCTTC	CASSPRARGYGYTF
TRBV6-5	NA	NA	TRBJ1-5	TGTGCCGGCTATCCGGGGTGGAAGTATCAGCCCCAGCATTTT	CAGYPGWKYQPQHF
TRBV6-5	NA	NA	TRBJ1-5	TGTGCCAGCAGGTTACAGCAGGCGGGAAATCAGCCCCAGCATTTT	CASRLQQAGNQPQHF
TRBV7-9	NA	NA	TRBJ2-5	TGTGCCAGCAGCTTTCAGGGGTGGGAAGAGACCCAGTACTTC	CASSFQGWEETQYF
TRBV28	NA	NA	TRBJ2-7	TGTGCCAGCAGTTCCCCCCCGGCAGGTGCCAGGAAGCAGTACTTC	CASSSPPAGARKQYF
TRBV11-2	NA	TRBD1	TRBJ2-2	TGTGCCAGCAGCTTAAGGACAGGGGGCATCGGGGAGCTGTTTTTT	CASSLRTGGIGELFF
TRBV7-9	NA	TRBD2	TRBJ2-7	TGTGCCGGGGGGGAAGCTGACTTC	CAGGEADF
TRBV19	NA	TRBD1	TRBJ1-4	TGTGCCAGTACCTCCAGGGGGCTGCGGGAAAAACTGTTTTTT	CASTSRGLREKLFF
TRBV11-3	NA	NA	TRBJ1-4	TGTGCCAGCAGCTCCCCAGGGGCAACTAATGAAAAACTGTTTTTT	CASSSPGATNEKLFF
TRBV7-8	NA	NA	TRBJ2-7	TGTGCCAGCAGCCAAACTCTAGCGCCGGCCTACGAGCAGTACTTC	CASSQTLAPAYEQYF
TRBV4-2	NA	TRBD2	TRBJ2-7	TGTGCCAGCAGCCAAGAGGGTAGCGGGAGCTACGAGCAGTACTTC	CASSQEGSGSYEQYF
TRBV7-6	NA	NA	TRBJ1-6	TGTGCCAGCAGCTTGGAGGAGGTTTATAATTCACCCCTCCACTTT	CASSLEEVYNSPLHF
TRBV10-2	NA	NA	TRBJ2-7	TGCGCCAGCAGTCAGGACGGCTACGAGCAGTACTTC	CASSQDGYEQYF
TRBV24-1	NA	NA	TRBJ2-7	TGTGCCACCAGTGAGCCTAGCACCTACGAGCAGTACTTC	CATSEPSTYEQYF
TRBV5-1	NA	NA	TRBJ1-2	TGCGCCAGCGGAGACCCAGGGGTGTATGGCTACACCTTC	CASGDPGVYGYTF
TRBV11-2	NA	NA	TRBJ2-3	TGTGCCAGCAGGACGGGAGATACGCAGTATTTT	CASRTGDTQYF
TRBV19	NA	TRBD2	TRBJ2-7	TGTGCCAGTAGCTGGACTAGCGGTTACGAGCAGTACTTC	CASSWTSGYEQYF
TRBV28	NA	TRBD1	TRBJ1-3	TGTGCCAGCAGTACAGGGGCGGGAAACACCATATATTTT	CASSTGAGNTIYF
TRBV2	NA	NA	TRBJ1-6	TGTGCCAGCGGAGACCTACCCGGGACACATTCCCCTGATAATTCACCCCTCCACTTT	CASGDLPGTHSPDNSPLHF
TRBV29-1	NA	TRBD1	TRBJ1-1	TGCAGCGTTGAAGTCGGGACAGCGAACACTGAAGCTTTCTTT	CSVEVGTANTEAFF
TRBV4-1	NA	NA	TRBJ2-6	TGCGCCAGCAGCCACCCCAGGACAGCCGGACTTGGGGCCAACGTCCTGACTTTC	CASSHPRTAGLGANVLTF
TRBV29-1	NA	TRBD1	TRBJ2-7	TGCAGCGCGGGACAGACCCCCTACGAGCAGTACTTC	CSAGQTPYEQYF
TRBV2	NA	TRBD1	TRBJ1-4	TGTGCCAGCAGATCCGGGACAGGGAATGAAAAACTGTTTTTT	CASRSGTGNEKLFF
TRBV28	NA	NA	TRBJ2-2	TGTGCCAGCAGCGGGGCGGGGAACACCGGGGAGCTGTTTTTT	CASSGAGNTGELFF
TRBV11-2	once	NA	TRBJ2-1	TGTGCCAGCAGCTTAGGGGGGCGACCTAATGAGCAGTTCTTC	CASSLGGRPNEQFF
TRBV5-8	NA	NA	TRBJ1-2	TGTGCCAGCAGCTTTGCCTCCCCTGCTAACTATGGCTACACCTTC	CASSFASPANYGYTF
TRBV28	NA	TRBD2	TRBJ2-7	TGTGCCAGCAGTTCCTTAGCGGGAGAAGGATACGAGCAGTACTTC	CASSSLAGEGYEQYF
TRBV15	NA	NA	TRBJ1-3	TGTGCCACCAGCAGCCCTAGAGTTACTGGAAACACCATATATTTT	CATSSPRVTGNTIYF
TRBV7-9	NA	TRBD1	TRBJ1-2	TGTGCCAGCAGCGCAAGCGGGACAGGGTATGGCTACACCTTC	CASSASGTGYGYTF
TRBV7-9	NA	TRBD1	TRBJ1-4	TGTGCCAGCAGCTTGGACAGGGGGTTTCGGGAAAAACTGTTTTTT	CASSLDRGFREKLFF
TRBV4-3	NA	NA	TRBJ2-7	TGCGCCAGCAGCCCCAGACTAGGGCTCTACGAGCAGTACTTC	CASSPRLGLYEQYF
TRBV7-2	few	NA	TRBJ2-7	TGTGCCAGCAGCATTAGGCGATCGCTGTACTTC	CASSIRRSLYF
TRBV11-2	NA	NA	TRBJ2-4	TGTGCCAGCAGTGGAGGGGTTGGCATTCAGTACTTC	CASSGGVGIQYF
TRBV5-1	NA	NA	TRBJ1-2	TGCGCCAGCAGCGCATGGGACAAGGGGGATGGCTACACCTTC	CASSAWDKGDGYTF